Listed below are T cell receptor beta chains from one sample, sequenced in a study of blood T cell repertoires in COVID-19. Sequencing used immunoSEQ multiplex PCR; TCRdb keeps in-frame clones, though not all of them. The sample carries a few hundred thousand clones, over 75% recorded once. Sequencing input: peripheral blood. These receptors were taken from a woman aged 25-40 years with COVID-19, enrolled during active disease. Each CDR3 is given without its conserved first and last residue. Fields, in order: V gene, clone size, CDR3 protein. Only some rows state a clone size, as once, few, many or a class for expanded clones.

TRBV6-2/TRBV6-3 | NA | ASSLVTVSTGELF
TRBV25-1 | once | ASSEVAEEIETQY
TRBV4-1 | NA | ASSQVGSSYEQY
TRBV2 | once | ASSVRLGLGLGY
TRBV5-1 | NA | ASSLSEGARYNEQF
TRBV18 | NA | ASSQIGLAGVGPYEQY
TRBV9 | NA | ASSPRGVAGRETQY
TRBV5-1 | few | ASSLGQPNTEAF
TRBV30 | NA | AWSGGRGDLREQY
TRBV5-1 | NA | ASSPGQGANNSPLH
TRBV30 | NA | AWSVQTTYGYT
TRBV11-2 | NA | ASSLVGGLNEQF
TRBV27 | NA | ASSLIGGPLYTGELF
TRBV7-2 | NA | ASSLVKQAGGPGETQY
TRBV6-5 | NA | ASTPVAGGGETQY
TRBV19 | NA | ASSIRRGSQETQY